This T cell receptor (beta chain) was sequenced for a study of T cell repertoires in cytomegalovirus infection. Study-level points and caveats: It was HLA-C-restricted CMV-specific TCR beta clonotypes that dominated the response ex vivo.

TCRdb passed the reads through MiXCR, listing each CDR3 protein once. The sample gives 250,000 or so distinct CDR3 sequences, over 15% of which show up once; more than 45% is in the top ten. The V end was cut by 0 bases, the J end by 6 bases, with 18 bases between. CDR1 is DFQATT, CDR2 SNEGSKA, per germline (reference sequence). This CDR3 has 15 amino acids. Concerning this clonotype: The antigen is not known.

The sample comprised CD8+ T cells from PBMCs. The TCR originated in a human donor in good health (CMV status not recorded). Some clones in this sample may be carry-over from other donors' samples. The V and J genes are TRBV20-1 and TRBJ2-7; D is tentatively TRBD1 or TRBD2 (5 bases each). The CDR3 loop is CSARERWGSGFEQYF. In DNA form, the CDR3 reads TGCAGTGCTAGAGAGCGCTGGGGCAGCGGCTTCGAGCAGTACTTC.